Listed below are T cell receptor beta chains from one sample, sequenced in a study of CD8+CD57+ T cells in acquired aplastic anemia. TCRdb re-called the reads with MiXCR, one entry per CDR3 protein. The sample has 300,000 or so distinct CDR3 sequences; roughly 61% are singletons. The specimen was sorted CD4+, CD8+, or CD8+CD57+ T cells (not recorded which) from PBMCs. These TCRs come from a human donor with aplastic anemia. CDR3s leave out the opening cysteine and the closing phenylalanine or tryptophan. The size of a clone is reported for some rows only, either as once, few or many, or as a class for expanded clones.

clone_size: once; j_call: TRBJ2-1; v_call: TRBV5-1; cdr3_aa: ASTGSGARSYNEQF
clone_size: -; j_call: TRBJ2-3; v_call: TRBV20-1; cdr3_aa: SAIITSGRAGDTQY
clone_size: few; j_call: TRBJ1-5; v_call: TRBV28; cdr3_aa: ASPRRSNQPQH
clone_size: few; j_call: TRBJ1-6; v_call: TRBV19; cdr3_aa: ATSGRTSSYNSPLH
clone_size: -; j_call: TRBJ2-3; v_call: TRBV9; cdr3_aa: ASSPASDTQY
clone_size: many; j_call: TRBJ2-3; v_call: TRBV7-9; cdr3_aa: ASSTAPYSSDTQY
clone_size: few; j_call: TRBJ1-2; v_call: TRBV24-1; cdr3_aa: ATSPGEGYGYT
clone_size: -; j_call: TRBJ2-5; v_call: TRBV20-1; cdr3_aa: SASGARETQY
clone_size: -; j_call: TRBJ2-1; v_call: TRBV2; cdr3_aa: ASSGSSGSAYNEQF
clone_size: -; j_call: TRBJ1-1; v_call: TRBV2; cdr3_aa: ASSGAGQANTEAF
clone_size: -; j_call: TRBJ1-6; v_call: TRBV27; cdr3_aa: ASSFWTDNSPLH
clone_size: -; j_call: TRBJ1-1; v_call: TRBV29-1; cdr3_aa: SVVHRGAAF
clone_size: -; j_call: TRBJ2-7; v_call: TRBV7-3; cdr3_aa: ASSLGESSYEQY
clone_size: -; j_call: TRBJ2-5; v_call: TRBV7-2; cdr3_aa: ASSQTRETQY
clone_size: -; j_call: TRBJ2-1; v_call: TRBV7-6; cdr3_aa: ASSEEDYEQF
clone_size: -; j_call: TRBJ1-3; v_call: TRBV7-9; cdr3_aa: ASSLGTTGNTIY
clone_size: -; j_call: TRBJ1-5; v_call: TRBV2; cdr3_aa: ASSEETQH
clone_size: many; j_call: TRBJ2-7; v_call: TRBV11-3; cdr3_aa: ASSFGQNYEQY
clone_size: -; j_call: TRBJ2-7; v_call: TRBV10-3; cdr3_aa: AISAEQGRAYEQY
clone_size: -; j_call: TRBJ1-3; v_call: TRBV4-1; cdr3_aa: ASSQAGGAGNTIY
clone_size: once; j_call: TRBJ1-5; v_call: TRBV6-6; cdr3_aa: ASRWTGDSNQPQH
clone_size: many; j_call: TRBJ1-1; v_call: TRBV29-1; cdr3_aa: SVTGGGTEAF
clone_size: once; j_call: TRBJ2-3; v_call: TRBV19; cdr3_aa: ASSIDRTDTQY
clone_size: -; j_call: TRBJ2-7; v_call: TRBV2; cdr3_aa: AWGELESYEQY
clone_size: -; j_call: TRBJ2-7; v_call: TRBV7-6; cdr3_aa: ASSSLGGALSEQY
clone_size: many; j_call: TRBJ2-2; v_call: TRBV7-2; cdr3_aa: ASRGFAGGPSGELF
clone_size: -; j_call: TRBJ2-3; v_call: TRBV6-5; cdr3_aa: ASSPPTKFMGTDTQY
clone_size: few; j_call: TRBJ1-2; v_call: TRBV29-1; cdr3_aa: SVDALREGYT
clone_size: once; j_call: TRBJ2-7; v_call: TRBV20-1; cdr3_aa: SARGLAASYEQY
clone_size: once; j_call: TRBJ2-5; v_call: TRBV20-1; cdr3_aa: SARDSGAKTQY
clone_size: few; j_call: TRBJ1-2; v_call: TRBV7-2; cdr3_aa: ASSPGFGGYT
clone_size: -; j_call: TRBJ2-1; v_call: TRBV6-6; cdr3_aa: ASRDPYNEQL
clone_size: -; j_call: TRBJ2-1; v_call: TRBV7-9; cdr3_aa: ASSLEGGLNEQF
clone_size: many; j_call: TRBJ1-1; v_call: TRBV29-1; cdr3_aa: GQAGSKGEAF
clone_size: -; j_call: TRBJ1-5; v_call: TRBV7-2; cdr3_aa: ASSLGRTGSNQPQH
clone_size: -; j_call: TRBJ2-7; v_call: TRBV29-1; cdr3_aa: SVELAVNYEQY
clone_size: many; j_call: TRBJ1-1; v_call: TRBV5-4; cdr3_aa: ASSLPPWVDRLLARAF
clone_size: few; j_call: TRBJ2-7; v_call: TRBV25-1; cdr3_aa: ASSDGRGRYYEQY
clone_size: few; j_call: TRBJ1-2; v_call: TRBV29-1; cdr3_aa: SAESGFPNYGYT
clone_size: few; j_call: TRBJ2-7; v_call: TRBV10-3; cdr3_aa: AISGPGQGSYEQY
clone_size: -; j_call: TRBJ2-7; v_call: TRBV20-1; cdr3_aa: SARAVPSSYEQY
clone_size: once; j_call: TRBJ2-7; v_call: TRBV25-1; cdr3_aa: ASSEYGSGYEQY
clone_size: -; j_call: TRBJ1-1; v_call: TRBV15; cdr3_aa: ATSRGAVGFETEAF
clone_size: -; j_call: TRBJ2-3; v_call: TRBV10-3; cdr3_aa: ASGQGADTQY
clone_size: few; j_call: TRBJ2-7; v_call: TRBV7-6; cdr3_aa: ASSLEEGDHEQY
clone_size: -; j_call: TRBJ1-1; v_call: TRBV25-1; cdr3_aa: ASSEFGGYTEAF